This TCR beta chain appears in the sequencing data of a study of cytomegalovirus exposure and HLA in healthy donors (dated by TCRdb to about 2017). Broadly, across the study: A later analysis indicated that the 120 or so validation repertoires were generated on the platform also employed for the approximately 700 repertoires of the first cohort. The study was designed to test whether signatures of past pathogen exposure could be identified by cataloging public T cell receptors. Besides the first cohort of hundreds of subjects, a separate validation cohort made up of 120 different subjects was used. The study combined high-throughput TCR immunosequencing, statistical association of individual TCRs with disease status, and machine learning to predict cytomegalovirus infection status.

CDR1 and CDR2 (MNHNS, SASEGT) derive from the germline V gene. The germline V and J ends show losses of 2 bases and 8 bases respectively, and no gene match explains 16 bases of the junction. Measured from the cysteine to the phenylalanine, the CDR3 is 17 residues long. The retained sequence is limited to the CDR3, 51 bases, with the frame set at the first base. Separate from the approximately 700-subject first cohort, the validation cohort of roughly 120 subjects was the group to which the donors belonged. In its sample, this clone was seen once. This clone's antigen is unknown. It has no much larger one-base neighbor in the sample; base qualities were not kept. Overall results and qualifications from the work: A later analysis had no HLA typing for the validation cohort, so co-occurrence there was scored across all 110 or so repertoires. Cytomegalovirus status was reported to be diagnosed by the classifier with high specificity and sensitivity in both the original and validation cohorts. The authors suggested that the approach could potentially be generalized to other disease states and immunological phenotypes. The study gave a list of under 200 TCR beta chains associated with cytomegalovirus. In a later analysis, TCRs clustered in the first cohort were found to also tend to co-occur in the 130 or so validation repertoires, with 94% of cluster scores above 0. Most TCR sequences were observed very rarely across donors, whereas some public TCRs were present in many individuals. Three of the identified cytomegalovirus-associated TCR beta chains were confirmed in vitro to be specific for cytomegalovirus antigens.

The library relied on the immunoSEQ multiplex PCR assay. On the study's bioinformatics: A statistical classification framework was built for diagnosing cytomegalovirus status from the catalog of TCR beta chain sequences. TCRdb's version of the immuneACCESS table is confined to in-frame rearrangements and falls short of the full clone set. An unresolved V gene accounts for under half of the shortfall where checked; the remainder is of unknown origin. V and J calls and clone size are as listed in that table; D and trimming were resolved from the DNA. Counted in this sample were about 60,000 clones; 80% to 95% of them appeared once. Clones ranked in the top ten supply roughly 5.8% of the sample.

The chain links TRBV6-1 with TRBJ1-2; 8 nucleotides in the junction match TRBD1. The source of this sequence is a young woman in good health and CMV-seronegative. The sample taken for sequencing was PBMCs. This receptor carries the CDR3 CASSEKEWVDRVGGYTF. The bases read TGTGCCAGCAGTGAAAAGGAATGGGTGGACAGGGTGGGCGGCTACACCTTC.